This entry describes one T cell receptor (beta chain). From germline, CDR1 is LGHDT and CDR2 YNNKEL (reference sequence). The CDR3 length is 15 residues. Trimming pared 6 bases from V and 4 bases from J, leaving 17 bases between. This sample stems from a study of blood T cell repertoires in COVID-19. Profiled with immunoSEQ multiplex PCR; TCRdb holds only in-frame clones, not every one. The sample holds about 48,000 clones, over 75% seen once. V and J are TRBV3-1 (or the pseudogene TRBV3-2) and TRBJ2-3, with D maybe TRBD2 (7 bases). Specimen: peripheral blood. The receptor comes from an older woman with acute or convalescent COVID-19. The CDR3 nucleotides are TGTGCCAGCAGTCTCCGAGGGGGGGCCTCAGATACGCAGTATTTT. It yields the protein CASSLRGGASDTQYF.